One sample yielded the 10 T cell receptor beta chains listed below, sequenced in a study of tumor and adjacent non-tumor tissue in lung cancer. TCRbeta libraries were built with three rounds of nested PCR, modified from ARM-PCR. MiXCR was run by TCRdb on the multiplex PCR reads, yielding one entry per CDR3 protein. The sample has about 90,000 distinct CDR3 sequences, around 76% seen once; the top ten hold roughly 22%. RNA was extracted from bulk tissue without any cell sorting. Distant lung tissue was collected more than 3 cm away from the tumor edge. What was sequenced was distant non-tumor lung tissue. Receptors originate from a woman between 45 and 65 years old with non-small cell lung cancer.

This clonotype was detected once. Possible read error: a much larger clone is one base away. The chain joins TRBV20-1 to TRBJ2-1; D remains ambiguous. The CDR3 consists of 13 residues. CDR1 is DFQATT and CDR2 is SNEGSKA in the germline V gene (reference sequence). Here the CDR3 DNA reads TGCAATGCTTCGACACTTACGGGCAGTGAGCAGTTCTTC. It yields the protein CNASTLTGSEQFF.

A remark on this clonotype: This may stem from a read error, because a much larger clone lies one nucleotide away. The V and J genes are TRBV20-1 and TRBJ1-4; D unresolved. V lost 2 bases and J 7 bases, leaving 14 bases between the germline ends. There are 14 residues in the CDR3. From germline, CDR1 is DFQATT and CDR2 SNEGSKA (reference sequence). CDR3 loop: CSARRGALGEKLFF. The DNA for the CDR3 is TGCAGTGCTAGAAGAGGCGCCCTGGGTGAAAAACTGTTTTTT.

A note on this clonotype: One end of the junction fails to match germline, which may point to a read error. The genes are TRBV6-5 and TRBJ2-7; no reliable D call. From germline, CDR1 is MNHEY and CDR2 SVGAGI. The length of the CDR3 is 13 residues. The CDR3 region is CVSRPARSSGEYF. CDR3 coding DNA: TGTGTCAGCAGACCAGCCAGGAGCAGTGGGGAGTACTTC.

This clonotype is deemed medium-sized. Here the CDR3 reads CASSSYRIVMDSSYNEQFF. CDR3 nucleotides: TGTGCCAGCAGTTCCTATAGGATCGTGATGGATAGCTCCTACAATGAGCAGTTCTTC. V and J are TRBV12-3 or TRBV12-4 and TRBJ2-1; D not resolved. This CDR3 comprises 19 residues. V was cut by 4 bases and J by 0 bases, with 22 bases left in between.

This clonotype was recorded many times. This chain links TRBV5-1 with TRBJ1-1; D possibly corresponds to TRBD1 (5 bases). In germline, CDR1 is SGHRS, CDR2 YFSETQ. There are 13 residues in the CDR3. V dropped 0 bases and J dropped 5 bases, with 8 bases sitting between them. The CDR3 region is CASSLGQRTEAFF. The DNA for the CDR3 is TGCGCCAGCAGCTTGGGACAGAGGACTGAAGCTTTCTTT.

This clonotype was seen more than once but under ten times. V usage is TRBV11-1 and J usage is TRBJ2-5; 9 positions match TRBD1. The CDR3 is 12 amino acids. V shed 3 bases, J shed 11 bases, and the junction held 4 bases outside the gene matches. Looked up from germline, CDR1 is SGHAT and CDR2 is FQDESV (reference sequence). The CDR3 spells CASSLTGQGQYF. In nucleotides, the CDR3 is TGTGCCAGCAGCTTGACGGGACAGGGTCAGTACTTC.

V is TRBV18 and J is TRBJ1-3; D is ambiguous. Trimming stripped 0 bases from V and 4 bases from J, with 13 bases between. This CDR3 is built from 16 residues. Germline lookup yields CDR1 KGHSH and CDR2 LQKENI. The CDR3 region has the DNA TGTGCCAGCTCACCACCGTTGGTTCTGGTGGGAAACACCATATATTTT. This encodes CASSPPLVLVGNTIYF.

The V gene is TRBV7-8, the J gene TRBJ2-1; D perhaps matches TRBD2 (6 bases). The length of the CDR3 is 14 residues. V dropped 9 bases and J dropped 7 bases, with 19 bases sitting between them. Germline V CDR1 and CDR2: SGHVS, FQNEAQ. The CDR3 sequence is CASSFLAGPNEQFF. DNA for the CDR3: TGTGCCAGTAGTTTTCTGGCGGGGCCTAATGAGCAGTTCTTC.

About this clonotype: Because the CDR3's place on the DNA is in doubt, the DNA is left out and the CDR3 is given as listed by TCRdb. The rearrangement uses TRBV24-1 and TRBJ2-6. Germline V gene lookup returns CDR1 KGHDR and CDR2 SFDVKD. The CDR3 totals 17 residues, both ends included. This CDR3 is CATSDIGVGGGANVLTF.

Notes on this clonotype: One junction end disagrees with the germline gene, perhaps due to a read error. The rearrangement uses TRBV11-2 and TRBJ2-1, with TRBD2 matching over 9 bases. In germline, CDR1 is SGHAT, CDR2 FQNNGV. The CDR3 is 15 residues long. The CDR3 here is CGISSVAGEWDEQFF. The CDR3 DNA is TGTGGCATCAGCTCCGTAGCGGGAGAATGGGATGAGCAATTCTTC.